This is a list of T cell receptor beta chains from one sample in a study of CD8+CD57+ T cells in acquired aplastic anemia. Using its own MiXCR run on the reads, TCRdb lists one record per CDR3 protein. The sample lists 150,000 to 200,000 distinct CDR3 sequences, 35% to 50% occurring once. The specimen was sorted CD4+, CD8+, or CD8+CD57+ T cells (not recorded which) from PBMCs. The receptor set was obtained from a human donor in good health. The CDR3 runs from the conserved cysteine through the conserved F or W. The order of the fields is J gene, D gene, clone size, V gene, CDR3 DNA, CDR3 protein. D genes are given only for firm matches. Clone size appears in some rows only: once, few, many, or a class for an expanded clone.

>TRBJ2-3|-|many|TRBV24-1
TGTGCCACCAGGCCTTGGGGCACAGATACGCAGTATTTT
CATRPWGTDTQYF
>TRBJ1-5|-|many|TRBV19
TGTGCCAGTAGTAAGGACAGTTATCAGCCCCAGCATTTT
CASSKDSYQPQHF
>TRBJ1-4|TRBD1|once|TRBV20-1
TGCAGTGCTAGGAGGGGGCGGGAAAAACTGTTTTTT
CSARRGREKLFF
>TRBJ2-7|-|-|TRBV13
TGTGCCAGCAGCTCCTCCGCGGGGAGGCATCCCTACGAGCAGTACTTC
CASSSSAGRHPYEQYF
>TRBJ2-1|-|few|TRBV2
TGTGCCAGCAGTGTAAATGAGCAGTTCTTC
CASSVNEQFF
>TRBJ2-7|-|many|TRBV20-1
TGCAGTGCTAGAGGCCGGGGAGCCTACGAGCAGTACTTC
CSARGRGAYEQYF
>TRBJ1-2|TRBD1|-|TRBV29-1
TGCAGCGCCCGAACTCCGGGACAGGGCTATGGCTACACCTTC
CSARTPGQGYGYTF
>TRBJ2-7|TRBD1|-|TRBV25-1
TGTGCCAGCAGGCCGAGGGGGCCCAACTACGAGCAGTACTTC
CASRPRGPNYEQYF
>TRBJ2-2|-|-|TRBV20-1
TGCAGTTTGGACTCCCCACCGTTCGGGGAGCTGTTTTTT
CSLDSPPFGELFF
>TRBJ2-1|-|many|TRBV9
TGTGCCAGCAGCGTAGGTGGGGACGGTGTGCAGTTCTTC
CASSVGGDGVQFF
>TRBJ1-4|-|-|TRBV7-3
TGTGCCAGCAGTCTCGGCCCCAATGAAAAACTGTTTTTT
CASSLGPNEKLFF
>TRBJ1-3|TRBD1|-|TRBV7-4
TGTGCCAGCAGCAAAAGAGGGACAGGGCCCTCTGGAAACACCATATATTTT
CASSKRGTGPSGNTIYF
>TRBJ1-1|-|-|TRBV15
TGTGCCACCAGCAGAAGCAGGGGCACTGAAGCTTTCTTT
CATSRSRGTEAFF
>TRBJ1-5|TRBD1|-|TRBV2
TGTGCCAGCAGTGGACAGGGGATGCAGCCCCAGCATTTT
CASSGQGMQPQHF
>TRBJ1-1|-|-|TRBV7-9
TGTGCCAGCAGCCTAACCAGGAACGCTGAAGCTTTCTTT
CASSLTRNAEAFF
>TRBJ1-1|-|-|TRBV10-3
TGTGCCATCAGTGGAAGGCCCCGGGACACTGAAGCTTTCTTT
CAISGRPRDTEAFF
>TRBJ2-6|-|-|TRBV7-2
TGTGCCAGCAGCTTAGGGGCAGGGGCCAACGTCCTGACTTTC
CASSLGAGANVLTF
>TRBJ1-2|-|-|TRBV20-1
TGCAGTGCTAGTGCAGGGATCGGTAACTATGGCTACACCTTC
CSASAGIGNYGYTF
>TRBJ2-7|-|once|TRBV15
TGTGCCACCAGCAGAGGAGGGACTGCACACTCCTACGAGCAGTACTTC
CATSRGGTAHSYEQYF
>TRBJ1-1|-|-|TRBV10-3
TGTGCCATCAGTGAGTCCCCCCGCGGGGAAGCTTTCTTT
CAISESPRGEAFF
>TRBJ1-2|TRBD1|-|TRBV27
TGTGCCACCCTACCTAATACAGGGGCCAACTATGGCTACACCTTC
CATLPNTGANYGYTF
>TRBJ1-1|-|many|TRBV2
TGTGCCTCCAGCAGTGAGGAGGGTACAGGGTGGGTAACTGAAGCTTTCTTT
CASSSEEGTGWVTEAFF
>TRBJ2-2|-|-|TRBV5-1
TGCGCCAGCAGCCCCGGCGGGCACCGGGGAGCTGTTTTT
CASSPGGHRGAVF
>TRBJ1-3|-|few|TRBV6-1
TGTGCCAGCAGATCACAGGGAGCCCTACAGGGAAACACCATATATTTT
CASRSQGALQGNTIYF
>TRBJ2-1|-|many|TRBV24-1
TGTGCCACCAGTGATCCGACTAGTGGGTCCTACAATGAGCAGTTCTTC
CATSDPTSGSYNEQFF
>TRBJ1-2|TRBD1|many|TRBV20-1
TGCAGTGCTAGGGGGGACAGGGGTGACTATGGCTACACCTTC
CSARGDRGDYGYTF
>TRBJ1-2|-|-|TRBV19
TGTGCCAGTAGTATTCAAAGGATGGGCTATGGCTACACCTTC
CASSIQRMGYGYTF
>TRBJ2-5|-|many|TRBV19
TGTGCCAGTAGCCTAACCGGGAGCCCTTTCCAAGAGACCCAGTACTTC
CASSLTGSPFQETQYF
>TRBJ1-5|-|-|TRBV12-3/TRBV12-4
TGTGCCAGCACTGGAGGGATGGGCAATCAGCCCCAGCATTTT
CASTGGMGNQPQHF
>TRBJ2-5|-|-|TRBV9
TGTGCCAGCAGCGTAGTTTGGGGCAGGGGAAAGACCCAGTACTTC
CASSVVWGRGKTQYF